Given below is one T cell receptor beta chain in context. The data stem from a study of T cells in tuberculosis. Across the whole study: In South Africa, adults with active tuberculosis were compared with IGRA-negative and latently infected IGRA-positive adolescents.

Profiling relied on immunoSEQ multiplex PCR, and the TCRdb table lists in-frame clones only, not all of them. Among about 5,000 clones listed, 95% to 98% were seen once. Time point: new active TB diagnosis, blood taken before or within 7 days of starting treatment. The ends were cut back, 0 bases at V and 5 bases at J, with 17 bases in the middle. Germline V CDR1 and CDR2: MGHRA, YSYEKL. The CDR3 is 16 residues long. The sequence derives from an adult with tuberculosis. The V call is TRBV4-1, the J call TRBJ2-7, with D uncertain. Sequencing was performed on PBMCs, taken at tuberculosis diagnosis. DNA for the CDR3: TGCGCCAGCAGCCAAGACAAGAGTTTTGCGAGCGACGAGCAGTACTTC. It is translated as CASSQDKSFASDEQYF.